This TCR beta chain was identified in a study of shared clonotypes between healthy human individuals. Running of the assay took place at deep level. Method: immunoSEQ multiplex PCR; TCRdb's copy keeps in-frame clones and lacks some. The table lists roughly 2,500,000 clones, 93% of them singletons, with about 0.34% in the top ten. V shed 4 bases, J shed 4 bases, and the junction held 10 bases outside the gene matches. Germline V gene sequence: CDR1 SGDLS, CDR2 YYNGEE. This CDR3 has 15 amino acids. This clone showed up just once. The sequence derives from a man aged 18 to 30 in good health. Some clones in this sample may be carry-over from other donors' samples. The rearrangement uses TRBV9 and TRBJ1-2; 7 bases fit TRBD1. The sample taken for sequencing was naive CD4+ T cells from PBMCs. Regarding subset: CD45RA+ positively selected. CDR3 amino acids: CASSTPETGSYGYTF. As DNA, the CDR3 is TGTGCCAGCAGCACTCCAGAGACAGGGAGCTATGGCTACACCTTC.